This T cell receptor (beta chain) originates from a study of cytomegalovirus exposure and HLA in healthy donors. Findings of the study overall: TRBV6-2, TRBV6-3 and some other V segments were excluded as indistinguishable.

It was with 60 Vbeta and 13 Jbeta primers that the PCR ran. Libraries were prepared by immunoSEQ multiplex PCR; TCRdb keeps only in-frame clonotypes and omits some of them. The sample lists about 110,000 clones, over 75% occurring once. Of note for this clone: The antigen remains unidentified.

Donors were ostensibly healthy at sampling, although undocumented immune exposures were probable. The germline CDR1 and CDR2 sequences are MNHNS and SASEGT. The CDR3 is 13 residues long. The V and J ends lost 4 bases and 0 bases respectively, with 6 bases between them. This receptor was taken from a man in his sixties in good health and CMV-seronegative. The sample comprised PBMCs. The gene calls are TRBV6-1 and TRBJ1-1; D gene unclear. CDR3 in DNA: TGTGCCAGCAGTGCCCTACTGAACACTGAAGCTTTCTTT. This codes for CASSALLNTEAFF.